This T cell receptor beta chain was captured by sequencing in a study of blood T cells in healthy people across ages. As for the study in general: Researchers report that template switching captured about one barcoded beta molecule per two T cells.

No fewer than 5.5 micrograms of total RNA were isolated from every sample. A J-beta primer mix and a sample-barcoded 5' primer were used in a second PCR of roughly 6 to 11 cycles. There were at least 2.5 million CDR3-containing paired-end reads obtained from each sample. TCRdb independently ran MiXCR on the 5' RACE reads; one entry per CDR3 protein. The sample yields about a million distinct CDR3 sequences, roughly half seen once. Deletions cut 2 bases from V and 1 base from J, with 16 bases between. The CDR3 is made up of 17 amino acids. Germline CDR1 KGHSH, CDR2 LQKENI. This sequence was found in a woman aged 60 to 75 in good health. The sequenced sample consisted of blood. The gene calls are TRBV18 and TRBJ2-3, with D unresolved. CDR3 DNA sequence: TGTGCCAGCTCACCAACGAGGCAGAGAGTCCGCACAGATACGCAGTATTTT. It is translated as CASSPTRQRVRTDTQYF.